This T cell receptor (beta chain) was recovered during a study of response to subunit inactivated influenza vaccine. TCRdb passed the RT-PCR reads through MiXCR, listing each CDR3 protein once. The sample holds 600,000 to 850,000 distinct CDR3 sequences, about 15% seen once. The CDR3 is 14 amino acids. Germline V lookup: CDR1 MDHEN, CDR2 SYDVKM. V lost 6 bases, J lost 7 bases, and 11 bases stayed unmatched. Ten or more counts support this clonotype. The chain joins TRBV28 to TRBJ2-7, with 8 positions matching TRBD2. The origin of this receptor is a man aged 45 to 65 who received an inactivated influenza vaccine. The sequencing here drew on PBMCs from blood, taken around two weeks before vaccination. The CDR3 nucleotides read TGTGCCAGCAGCCCCAGCGGGGGTAGAGGGGAGCAGTACTTC. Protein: CASSPSGGRGEQYF.